The rows below give T cell receptor beta chains drawn from one sample of a study of control samples from healthy donors and cancer patients. Sequencing used immunoSEQ multiplex PCR; TCRdb keeps in-frame clones, though not all of them. Counted here are some 70,000 clones, more than 80% occurring once; the ten biggest clones make up about 3.1%. Sequenced input: PBMCs. Receptor source: a woman aged 45-59 years with lung cancer. Both conserved end residues are part of each CDR3. Each record gives: D gene, J gene, clone size, V gene, CDR3 protein, CDR3 DNA. D genes are given only for firm matches. Size values are once, few and many counts, or a class for expanded clones, and some rows have none.

TRBD1	TRBJ2-7	NA	TRBV6-5	CASTPRQGSYEQYF	TGTGCCAGCACCCCACGACAGGGATCCTACGAGCAGTACTTC
NA	TRBJ1-1	NA	TRBV20-1	CSASQGDTEAFF	TGCAGTGCTAGTCAAGGGGACACTGAAGCTTTCTTT
NA	TRBJ1-2	NA	TRBV11-3	CASSLGQDQGYGYTF	TGTGCCAGCAGCTTAGGGCAAGATCAGGGCTATGGCTACACCTTC
TRBD1	TRBJ1-5	NA	TRBV19	CASSIGTGGNQPQHF	TGTGCCAGTAGTATCGGGACAGGGGGCAATCAGCCCCAGCATTTT
NA	TRBJ1-2	NA	TRBV24-1	CATSDAGSYGYTF	TGTGCCACCAGTGACGCAGGGAGCTATGGCTACACCTTC
NA	TRBJ1-1	NA	TRBV28	CATNQGNTEAFF	TGTGCCACGAATCAGGGGAACACTGAAGCTTTCTTT
NA	TRBJ1-2	few	TRBV19	CASSIRGANYGYTF	TGTGCCAGTAGTATACGGGGTGCTAACTATGGCTACACCTTC
TRBD2	TRBJ2-1	NA	TRBV7-2	CASSPRTSGGANEQFF	TGTGCCAGCAGCCCCCGGACTAGCGGGGGGGCGAATGAGCAGTTCTTC
NA	TRBJ1-1	NA	TRBV11-2	CASSLEIGGTEAFF	TGTGCCAGCAGCTTAGAAATAGGGGGAACTGAAGCTTTCTTT
TRBD1	TRBJ1-3	NA	TRBV28	CASKEGARDTIYF	TGTGCCAGCAAAGAGGGGGCGCGGGACACCATATATTTT
NA	TRBJ1-2	NA	TRBV7-2	CASSLVGGAFHGYTF	TGTGCCAGCAGCTTAGTGGGGGGGGCGTTTCATGGCTACACCTTC
NA	TRBJ2-7	NA	TRBV6-5	CASRQSSYEQYF	TGTGCCAGCCGACAGTCTTCCTACGAGCAGTACTTC
TRBD1	TRBJ2-2	NA	TRBV11-1	CASSLRDRDTGELFF	TGTGCCAGCAGCTTACGGGACAGGGACACCGGGGAGCTGTTTTTT
NA	TRBJ2-6	NA	TRBV7-9	CASSLRAGDPSGANVLTF	TGTGCCAGCAGCTTAAGAGCAGGGGACCCCTCTGGGGCCAACGTCCTGACTTTC
NA	TRBJ1-6	few	TRBV9	CASSLEGWSSYNSPLHF	TGTGCCAGCAGCTTGGAGGGATGGAGCTCCTATAATTCACCCCTCCACTTT
NA	TRBJ2-6	once	TRBV30	CAWSVPAPGANVLTF	TGTGCCTGGAGTGTACCAGCCCCTGGGGCCAACGTCCTGACTTTC
NA	TRBJ1-3	NA	TRBV6-6	CASRKQETGNTIYF	TGTGCCAGCAGAAAACAGGAAACTGGAAACACCATATATTTT
NA	TRBJ1-2	NA	TRBV28	CASSLAGGYGYTF	TGTGCCAGCAGTTTGGCCGGGGGCTATGGCTACACCTTC
NA	TRBJ2-2	NA	TRBV29-1	CSVMGSGELFF	TGCAGCGTTATGGGGTCCGGGGAGCTGTTTTTT
NA	TRBJ1-1	NA	TRBV12-3/TRBV12-4	CASRGRMNTEAFF	TGTGCCAGTAGGGGTCGGATGAACACTGAAGCTTTCTTT
TRBD2	TRBJ2-1	NA	TRBV29-1	CSVVSPGGDNEQFF	TGCAGCGTTGTCTCTCCGGGGGGGGACAATGAGCAGTTCTTC
NA	TRBJ1-1	NA	TRBV28	CASSSPRLAFF	TGTGCCAGCAGTTCCCCCCGGTTGGCTTTCTTT